The present TCR beta chain was sequenced within a study of blood T cell repertoires in COVID-19. Cohort assignment relied on participant-reported clinical history. The study counted Cohort 3 donors as recovered given two negative PCRs, clearance, or symptom resolution. CDR3 length equals 15 residues. The germline CDR1 and CDR2 sequences are MRHNA and SNTAGT. Unmatched junction bases numbered 7, after V lost 5 bases and J lost 6 bases. Original processing methods: Cell counts per sample came from amplifying reference gene primers. Profiling relied on immunoSEQ multiplex PCR, and the TCRdb table lists in-frame clones only, not all of them. V and J calls plus clone size are reproduced from that table; the DNA served to infer D and trimming. The table has a few hundred thousand clones, over 75% seen once; the top ten hold approximately 3%.

Sequencing used PBMCs or T cells enriched from blood (not recorded which). This sequence joins TRBV6-4 and TRBJ2-1, with 10 bases identical to TRBD1. This sequence originates from a woman aged 25-40 years who had recovered from COVID-19. The CDR3 spells CASSPGTGDLNEQFF. The CDR3 DNA follows: TGTGCCAGCAGTCCCGGGACAGGGGACCTCAATGAGCAGTTCTTC.